This T cell receptor (beta chain) stems from a study of blood T cell repertoires in COVID-19. The CDR3 is 11 amino acids. The germline V and J ends were trimmed by 5 bases and 5 bases, with 5 bases remaining between them. The repertoire was sequenced with immunoSEQ multiplex PCR; TCRdb's copy has only in-frame clones and lacks some. The table records around 270,000 clones, around 90% of them present only once. Sequenced: PBMCs or T cells enriched from blood (not recorded which). The TCR originated in a woman between 35 and 50 years old who had been exposed to COVID-19. The V and J genes are TRBV12-3 or TRBV12-4 and TRBJ2-3, with D possibly being TRBD2 (5 bases). CDR3 sequence (DNA): TGTGCCAGCAGTCGGGAAGATACGCAGTATTTT. Its translation is CASSREDTQYF.